This is a list of T cell receptor beta chains from one sample in a study of shared clonotypes between healthy human individuals. TCRdb keeps only in-frame clones here, not all; method: immunoSEQ multiplex PCR. The table lists hundreds of thousands of clones, roughly 72% of them singletons. The sequencing input was memory CD4+ T cells sorted from blood. The receptors derive from a woman aged 25 to 39 in good health. The CDR3 runs from the conserved cysteine through the conserved F or W. D genes are given only for firm matches. Only part of the rows carry a size: once, few, many, or a class if the clone is expanded.

d_gene	abundance	v_gene	j_gene	CDR3aa	CDR3nt
NA	few	TRBV9	TRBJ1-3	CASSFDGGGNTIYF	TGTGCCAGCAGCTTTGACGGCGGGGGGAACACCATATATTTT
TRBD1	NA	TRBV25-1	TRBJ1-6	CASTGQEYSPLHF	TGTGCCAGCACCGGACAGGAGTATTCACCCCTCCACTTT
TRBD1	NA	TRBV25-1	TRBJ2-7	CASSAPGTGKYEQYF	TGTGCCAGCAGTGCGCCCGGGACAGGGAAATACGAGCAGTACTTC
TRBD1	NA	TRBV19	TRBJ2-1	CASSIESGTGGYNEQFF	TGTGCCAGTAGTATAGAGTCCGGAACAGGGGGCTACAATGAGCAGTTCTTC
NA	once	TRBV10-1	TRBJ1-5	CASSESGLQPQHF	TGCGCCAGCAGTGAGTCGGGTTTGCAGCCCCAGCATTTT
NA	NA	TRBV7-2	TRBJ2-2	CASSLGTANTGELFF	TGTGCCAGCAGCTTAGGGACAGCGAACACCGGGGAGCTGTTTTTT
NA	NA	TRBV5-4	TRBJ2-7	CASSTPSEQYF	TGTGCCAGCAGCACCCCAAGCGAGCAGTACTTC
NA	NA	TRBV6-1	TRBJ1-2	CASSPLPGAGYTF	TGTGCCAGCAGTCCCTTACCCGGGGCTGGCTACACCTTC
TRBD2	NA	TRBV10-2	TRBJ2-7	CASSLSGINIYEQYF	TGCGCCAGCAGCCTTAGCGGGATAAACATCTACGAGCAGTACTTC
TRBD1	few	TRBV19	TRBJ1-5	CASADRSGNQPQHF	TGTGCCAGTGCGGACAGGTCTGGGAATCAGCCCCAGCATTTT
TRBD2	NA	TRBV19	TRBJ2-7	CASSSTGTSGSEEYF	TGTGCCAGTAGTTCCACCGGGACTAGCGGGAGTGAGGAGTACTTC
NA	NA	TRBV28	TRBJ2-7	CASSLFGVAGSEQYF	TGTGCCAGCAGTTTATTTGGGGTCGCGGGATCCGAGCAGTACTTC
TRBD2	NA	TRBV5-6	TRBJ2-5	CASSLDLAGGQETQYF	TGTGCCAGCAGTCTAGACCTAGCGGGAGGGCAAGAGACCCAGTACTTC
NA	NA	TRBV19	TRBJ1-5	CASKVGVMSLQPQHF	TGTGCCAGTAAGGTAGGGGTAATGAGTCTCCAGCCCCAGCATTTT
NA	NA	TRBV18	TRBJ2-3	CASSVDYLSTDTQYF	TGTGCCAGCTCAGTGGACTACTTAAGCACAGATACGCAGTATTTT
NA	NA	TRBV4-1	TRBJ1-1	CASSSGANAEAFF	TGCGCCAGCAGTTCAGGGGCGAACGCTGAAGCTTTCTTT
NA	once	TRBV14	TRBJ1-1	CASSQGRWLEETEAFF	TGTGCCAGCAGCCAAGGGCGCTGGTTAGAGGAGACTGAAGCTTTCTTT
TRBD1	NA	TRBV5-1	TRBJ1-1	CASSLNSGTGGTEAFF	TGCGCCAGCAGCTTAAATTCCGGGACAGGGGGCACTGAAGCTTTCTTT
NA	NA	TRBV6-1	TRBJ2-1	CASLGTGDNEQFF	TGTGCCAGCCTTGGGACTGGAGACAATGAGCAGTTCTTC
NA	NA	TRBV5-1	TRBJ2-3	CASSLAGRVGTDTQYF	TGCGCCAGCAGCTTGGCCGGGCGGGTTGGCACAGATACGCAGTATTTT
NA	once	TRBV28	TRBJ1-2	CASSFRGSYGYTF	TGTGCCAGCAGTTTTCGGGGTTCCTATGGCTACACCTTC
TRBD2	NA	TRBV5-4	TRBJ2-7	CASSFGGTSVSEQYF	TGTGCCAGCAGCTTTGGAGGGACTAGCGTCTCCGAGCAGTACTTC
NA	NA	TRBV2	TRBJ2-2	CASSASFRTGELFF	TGTGCCAGCAGTGCATCGTTCAGAACCGGGGAGCTGTTTTTT
NA	NA	TRBV28	TRBJ2-7	CASRSGTGHYEQYF	TGTGCCAGCAGATCCGGGACGGGGCACTACGAGCAGTACTTC
NA	NA	TRBV6-5	TRBJ2-6	CASSGQSGANVLTF	TGTGCCAGCAGTGGACAGTCTGGGGCCAACGTCCTGACTTTC
NA	few	TRBV2	TRBJ2-7	CAAGSMSYEQYF	TGTGCCGCGGGGTCAATGAGCTACGAGCAGTACTTC
TRBD2	NA	TRBV28	TRBJ2-1	CASSLFPPTSGFDNEQFF	TGTGCCAGCAGTTTATTTCCCCCGACTAGCGGGTTTGATAATGAGCAGTTCTTC
NA	once	TRBV30	TRBJ2-1	CAWRIVGPGAVNEQFF	TGTGCCTGGAGAATTGTTGGGCCTGGGGCCGTAAATGAGCAGTTCTTC
TRBD2	NA	TRBV29-1	TRBJ2-3	CSVDSGGSTDTQYF	TGCAGCGTTGATAGCGGGGGAAGCACAGATACGCAGTATTTT
TRBD1	NA	TRBV25-1	TRBJ1-5	CASSDRLGYSNQPQHF	TGTGCCAGCTCGGACAGGCTGGGTTATAGCAATCAGCCCCAGCATTTT
NA	NA	TRBV4-1	TRBJ1-5	CASSQAGNQPQHF	TGCGCCAGCAGCCAAGCGGGGAATCAGCCCCAGCATTTT
TRBD2	NA	TRBV28	TRBJ2-7	CASSAPSGSQYEQYF	TGTGCCAGCAGTGCCCCTAGCGGGAGTCAATACGAGCAGTACTTC
NA	NA	TRBV5-1	TRBJ2-7	CASSLNPWEQYF	TGCGCCAGCAGCTTGAACCCCTGGGAGCAGTACTTC
NA	NA	TRBV7-2	TRBJ1-5	CASSFSGGNNQPQHF	TGTGCCAGCAGCTTCTCGGGCGGGAACAATCAGCCCCAGCATTTT
TRBD2	NA	TRBV6-5	TRBJ2-1	CASSRPGTTEQFF	TGTGCCAGCAGTCGGCCCGGGACTACAGAGCAGTTCTTC
NA	NA	TRBV4-1	TRBJ2-7	CASSQVDMGWIMNEQYF	TGCGCCAGCAGCCAAGTAGATATGGGGTGGATTATGAACGAGCAGTACTTC
NA	once	TRBV19	TRBJ1-5	CASRKKNNQPQHF	TGTGCCAGTAGGAAAAAGAACAATCAGCCCCAGCATTTT
NA	once	TRBV2	TRBJ1-1	CASSEALGGWRSFHTEAFF	TGTGCCAGCAGTGAAGCGCTTGGAGGCTGGCGGTCTTTTCACACTGAAGCTTTCTTT
NA	NA	TRBV5-4	TRBJ2-7	CASSLALSPYEQYF	TGTGCCAGCAGCTTGGCCTTAAGCCCCTACGAGCAGTACTTC
TRBD2	NA	TRBV5-6	TRBJ2-3	CASSLYAGRELTDTQYF	TGTGCCAGCAGCTTGTATGCGGGGCGGGAGCTGACAGATACGCAGTATTTT
TRBD1	once	TRBV6-4	TRBJ1-1	CASSGGQGRAFF	TGTGCCAGCAGTGGGGGACAGGGCCGCGCTTTCTTT
TRBD1	NA	TRBV10-2	TRBJ1-2	CASRAGTGYGYTF	TGCGCCAGCAGAGCCGGGACAGGGTATGGCTACACCTTC
NA	NA	TRBV7-7	TRBJ2-2	CASSSRGNTGELFF	TGTGCCAGCAGCTCCAGGGGAAACACCGGGGAGCTGTTTTTT
NA	NA	TRBV14	TRBJ2-2	CASRQTNTGELFF	TGTGCCAGCAGGCAGACGAACACCGGGGAGCTGTTTTTT
NA	NA	TRBV5-4	TRBJ1-2	CASSPRDNTNYGYTF	TGTGCCAGCAGCCCCCGGGACAACACTAACTATGGCTACACCTTC
TRBD2	NA	TRBV6-1	TRBJ2-7	CASSDGGVGNEQYF	TGTGCCAGCAGTGATGGGGGGGTGGGCAACGAGCAGTACTTC